This T cell receptor beta chain was captured by sequencing in a study of beta chain features in type 1 diabetes. Broader study findings: Shortening of TCRB CDR3s, moderate but significant, appeared in all four CD4+ subsets of Type 1 diabetes patients. Lower insertion and higher deletion counts appeared at VDJ junctions in type 1 diabetes patients.

In this sample, this clone turned up many times. Its target is not known. Investigators reverse transcribed all isolated RNA, so they sequenced expressed TCRB transcripts. Assay: immunoSEQ multiplex PCR; the TCRdb copy retains only in-frame clones and omits some. The sample contains 130,000 to 150,000 clones, about 10% of which appear only once. Between the trimmed V and J ends, which lost 1 base and 11 bases, there was a span of 12 bases. The CDR3 has 13 residues. CDR1 and CDR2 (germline): SEHNR, FQNEAQ (reference sequence). The clonotype comes from a man aged 18 to 30 in good health. This chain uses TRBV7-9 with TRBJ2-1, with D possibly matching TRBD1 (5 bases). What was sequenced was naive CD4+ T cells from blood. For the CDR3, the DNA is TGTGCCAGCAGCTTAGAGGGGTGGACCCAGCAGTTCTTC. This sequence encodes CASSLEGWTQQFF.